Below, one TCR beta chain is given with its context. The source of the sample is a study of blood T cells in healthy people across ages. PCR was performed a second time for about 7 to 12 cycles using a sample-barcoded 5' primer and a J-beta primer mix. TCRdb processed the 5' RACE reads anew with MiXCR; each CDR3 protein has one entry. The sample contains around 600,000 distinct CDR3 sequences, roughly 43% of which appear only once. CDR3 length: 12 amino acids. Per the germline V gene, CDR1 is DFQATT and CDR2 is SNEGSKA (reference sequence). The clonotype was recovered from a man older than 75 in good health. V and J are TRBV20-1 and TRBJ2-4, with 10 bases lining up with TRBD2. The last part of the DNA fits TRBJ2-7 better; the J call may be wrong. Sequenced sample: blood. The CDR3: CSTGSSGSEQYF. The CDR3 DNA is TGCAGCACGGGGTCTAGCGGGAGCGAGCAGTACTTC.